The subject of this entry is one TCR beta chain. This sample is part of a study of blood T cell repertoires in COVID-19. The CDR3 is 15 residues long. CDR1 and CDR2 from the germline V gene are SGHDT and YYEEEE. With V trimmed by 4 bases and J by 2 bases, 8 bases remained unmatched. Profiled with immunoSEQ multiplex PCR; TCRdb holds only in-frame clones, not every one. The table has around 230,000 clones, roughly 86% seen once; the top ten hold 10%. The chain couples TRBV5-6 to TRBJ2-7, with TRBD2 identical over 8 bases. This receptor was taken from a man in his late teens or twenties with acute COVID-19. Material: PBMCs or T cells enriched from blood (not recorded which). The CDR3 nucleotides are TGTGCCAGCAGCACGACTAGCGCCGAGACCTACGAGCAGTACTTC. It specifies CASSTTSAETYEQYF.